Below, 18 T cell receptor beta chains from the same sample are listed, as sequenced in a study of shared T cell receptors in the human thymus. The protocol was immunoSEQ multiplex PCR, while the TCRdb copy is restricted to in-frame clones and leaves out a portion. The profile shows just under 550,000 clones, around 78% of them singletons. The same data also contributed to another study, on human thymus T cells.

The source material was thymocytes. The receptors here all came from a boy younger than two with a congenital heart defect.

CDR3 coding DNA: TGCGCCAGCAGCTTGGCCCCGGCTAGCGGGAGGGCCCGGGGGGATTGCACAGATACGCAGTATTTT. It specifies CASSLAPASGRARGDCTDTQYF. V and J are TRBV5-1 and TRBJ2-3; 12 bases map to TRBD2. Germline assignment: CDR1 SGHRS and CDR2 YFSETQ. CDR3 length: 22 amino acids. V lost 0 bases and J lost 1; bases outside the gene matches: 18.

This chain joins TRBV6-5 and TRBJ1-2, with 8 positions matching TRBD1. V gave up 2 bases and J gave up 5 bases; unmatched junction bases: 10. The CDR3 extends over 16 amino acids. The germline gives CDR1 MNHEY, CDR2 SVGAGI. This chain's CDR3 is CASSYTRTGRRYGYTF. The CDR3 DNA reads TGTGCCAGCAGTTACACCCGGACAGGGCGGCGGTATGGCTACACCTTC.

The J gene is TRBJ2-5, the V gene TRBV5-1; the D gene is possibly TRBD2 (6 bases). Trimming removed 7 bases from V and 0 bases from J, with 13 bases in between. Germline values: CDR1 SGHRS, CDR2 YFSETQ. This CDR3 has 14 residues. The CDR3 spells CASANLADQETQYF. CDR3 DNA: TGCGCCAGCGCGAACTTAGCGGACCAAGAGACCCAGTACTTC.

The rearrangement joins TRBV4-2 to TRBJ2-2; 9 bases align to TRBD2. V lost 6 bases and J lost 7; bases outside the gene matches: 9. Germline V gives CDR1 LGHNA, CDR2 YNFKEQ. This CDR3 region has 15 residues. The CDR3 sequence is CASSWSSGKDGELFF. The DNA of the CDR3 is TGTGCCAGCAGTTGGTCTAGCGGGAAAGACGGGGAGCTGTTTTTT.

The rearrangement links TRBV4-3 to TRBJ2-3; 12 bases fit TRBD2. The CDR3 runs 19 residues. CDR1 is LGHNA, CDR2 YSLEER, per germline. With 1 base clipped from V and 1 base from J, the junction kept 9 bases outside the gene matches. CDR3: CASSQGQVRLAGGTDTQYF. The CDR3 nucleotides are TGCGCCAGCAGCCAAGGACAGGTTAGACTAGCGGGAGGCACAGATACGCAGTATTTT.

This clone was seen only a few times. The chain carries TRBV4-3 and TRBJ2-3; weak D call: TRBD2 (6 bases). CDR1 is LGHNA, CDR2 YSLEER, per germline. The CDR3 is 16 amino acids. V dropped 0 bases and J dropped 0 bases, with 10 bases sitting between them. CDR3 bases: TGCGCCAGCAGCCAAGAGGACGGGACTAGCACAGATACGCAGTATTTT. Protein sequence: CASSQEDGTSTDTQYF.

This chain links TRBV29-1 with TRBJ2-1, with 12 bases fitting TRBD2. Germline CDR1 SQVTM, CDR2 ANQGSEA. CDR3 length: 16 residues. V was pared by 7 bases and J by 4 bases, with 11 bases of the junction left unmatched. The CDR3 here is CSAGGLAGPSYNEQFF. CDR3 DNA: TGCAGCGCCGGTGGACTAGCGGGACCGTCTTACAATGAGCAGTTCTTC.

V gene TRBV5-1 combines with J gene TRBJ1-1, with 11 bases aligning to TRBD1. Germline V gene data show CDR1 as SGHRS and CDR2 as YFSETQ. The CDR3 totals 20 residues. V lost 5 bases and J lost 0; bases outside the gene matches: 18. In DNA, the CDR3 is TGCGCCAGCAGGCCTGCCCCGGGACAGGGGGATTATGCGATGAACACTGAAGCTTTCTTT. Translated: CASRPAPGQGDYAMNTEAFF. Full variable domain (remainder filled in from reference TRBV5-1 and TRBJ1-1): KAGVTQTPRYLIKTRGQQVTLSCSPISGHRSVSWYQQTPGQGLQFLFEYFSETQRNKGNFPGRFSGRQFSNSRSEMNVSTLELGDSALYLCASRPAPGQGDYAMNTEAFFGQGTRLTVV.

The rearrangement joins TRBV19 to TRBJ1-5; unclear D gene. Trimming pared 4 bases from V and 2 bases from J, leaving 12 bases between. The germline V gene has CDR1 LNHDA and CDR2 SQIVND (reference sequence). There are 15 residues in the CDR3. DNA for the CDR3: TGTGCCAGTAGTACCCCGCCGGGAGGCAATCAGCCCCAGCATTTT. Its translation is CASSTPPGGNQPQHF.

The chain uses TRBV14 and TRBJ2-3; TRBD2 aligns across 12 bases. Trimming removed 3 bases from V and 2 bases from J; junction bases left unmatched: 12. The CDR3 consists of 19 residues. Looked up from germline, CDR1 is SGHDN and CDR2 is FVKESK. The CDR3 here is CASSHQGLAGDANTDTQYF. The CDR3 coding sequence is TGTGCCAGCAGCCACCAGGGACTAGCGGGCGATGCGAACACAGATACGCAGTATTTT.

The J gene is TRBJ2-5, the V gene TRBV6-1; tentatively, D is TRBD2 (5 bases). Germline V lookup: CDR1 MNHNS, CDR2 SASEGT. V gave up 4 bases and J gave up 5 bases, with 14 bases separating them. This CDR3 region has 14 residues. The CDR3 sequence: CASSVWRSGETQYF. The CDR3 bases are TGTGCCAGCAGTGTATGGAGGTCGGGTGAGACCCAGTACTTC.

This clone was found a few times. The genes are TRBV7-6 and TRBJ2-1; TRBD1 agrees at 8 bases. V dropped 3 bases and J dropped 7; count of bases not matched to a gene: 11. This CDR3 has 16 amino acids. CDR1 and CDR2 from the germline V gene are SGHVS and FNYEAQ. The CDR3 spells CASSFGGRTGMNEQFF. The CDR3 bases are TGTGCCAGCAGCTTCGGGGGACGGACAGGGATGAATGAGCAGTTCTTC.

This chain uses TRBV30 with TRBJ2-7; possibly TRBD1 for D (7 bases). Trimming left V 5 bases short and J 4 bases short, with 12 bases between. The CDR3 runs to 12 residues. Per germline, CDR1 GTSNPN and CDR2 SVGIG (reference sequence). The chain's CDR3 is CAWAAGGYEQYF. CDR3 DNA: TGTGCCTGGGCCGCAGGGGGGTACGAGCAGTACTTC.

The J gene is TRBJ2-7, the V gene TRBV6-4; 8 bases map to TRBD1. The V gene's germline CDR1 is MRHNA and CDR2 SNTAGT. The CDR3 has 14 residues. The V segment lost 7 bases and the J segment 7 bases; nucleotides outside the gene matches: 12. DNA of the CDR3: TGTGCCAGCAAGAACGGGACAGGAGAGTTAGAGCAGTACTTC. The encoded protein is CASKNGTGELEQYF.

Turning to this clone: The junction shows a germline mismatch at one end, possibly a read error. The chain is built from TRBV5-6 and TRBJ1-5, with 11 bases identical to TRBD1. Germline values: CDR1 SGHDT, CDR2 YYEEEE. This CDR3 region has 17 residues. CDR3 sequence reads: CASSPNEDRGQGQPQHF. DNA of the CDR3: TGTGCTAGCAGCCCGAATGAGGACAGGGGGCAGGGTCAGCCCCAGCATTTT.

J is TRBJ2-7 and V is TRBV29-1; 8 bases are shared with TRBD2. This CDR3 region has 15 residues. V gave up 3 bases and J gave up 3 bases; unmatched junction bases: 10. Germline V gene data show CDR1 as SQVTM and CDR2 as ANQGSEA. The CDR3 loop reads CSVEDGPAGGYEQYF. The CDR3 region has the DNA TGCAGCGTTGAGGATGGGCCGGCGGGGGGCTACGAGCAGTACTTC.

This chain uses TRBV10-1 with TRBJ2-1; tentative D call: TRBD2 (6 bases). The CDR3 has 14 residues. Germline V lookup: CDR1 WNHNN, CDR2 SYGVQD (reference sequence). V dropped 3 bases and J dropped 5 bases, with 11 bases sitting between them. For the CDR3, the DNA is TGCGCCAGCAGTGACTTGGGACTGAACAATGAGCAGTTCTTC. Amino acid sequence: CASSDLGLNNEQFF.

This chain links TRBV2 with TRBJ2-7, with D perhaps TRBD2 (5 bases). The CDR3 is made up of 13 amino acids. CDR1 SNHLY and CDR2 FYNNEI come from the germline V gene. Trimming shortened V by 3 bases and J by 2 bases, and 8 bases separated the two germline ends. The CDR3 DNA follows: TGTGCCAGCAGTGAGAGGGCAGCCTACGAGCAGTACTTC. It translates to CASSERAAYEQYF.